This TCR beta chain was captured by sequencing in a study of spatial heterogeneity in lung cancer. Findings of the study overall: More often at tumor resection than at routine follow-up, ubiquitous expanded tumor TCRs were detected in the blood.

As regards this clonotype: Its specificity is not known.

The time point: sample taken at primary tumor resection. TCRdb fed the 5' RACE reads into MiXCR, producing one record per CDR3 protein. The sample lists around 87,000 distinct CDR3 sequences; approximately 12% were seen once. The germline V gene encodes CDR1 SEHNR and CDR2 FQNEAQ (reference sequence). Trimming cost V 3 bases and J 7 bases, with 6 bases left between them. The CDR3 is 11 amino acids. This receptor was obtained from a male donor with early-stage non-small cell lung cancer. The J gene is TRBJ1-1, the V gene TRBV7-9; D not resolved. This sample comprised PBMCs, obtained at surgery. This CDR3 reads CASSLVDEAFF. CDR3 DNA: TGTGCCAGCAGCTTGGTGGATGAAGCTTTCTTT.